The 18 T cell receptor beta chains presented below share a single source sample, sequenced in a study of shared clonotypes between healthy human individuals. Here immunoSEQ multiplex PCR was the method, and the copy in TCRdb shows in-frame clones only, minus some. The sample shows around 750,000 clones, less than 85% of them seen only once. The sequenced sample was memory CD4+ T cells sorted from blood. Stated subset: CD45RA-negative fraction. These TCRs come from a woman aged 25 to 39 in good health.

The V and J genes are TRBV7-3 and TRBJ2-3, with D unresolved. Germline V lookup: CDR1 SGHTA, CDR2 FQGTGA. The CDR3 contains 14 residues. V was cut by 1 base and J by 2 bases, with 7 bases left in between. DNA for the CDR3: TGTGCCAGCAGCTTAAGTACGGCCACAGATACGCAGTATTTT. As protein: CASSLSTATDTQYF.

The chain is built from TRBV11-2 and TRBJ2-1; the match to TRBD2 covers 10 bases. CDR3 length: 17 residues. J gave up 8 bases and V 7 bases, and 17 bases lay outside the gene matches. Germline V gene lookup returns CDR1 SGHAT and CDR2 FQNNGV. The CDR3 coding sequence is TGTGCCAGCAACCACCTGAACGGGACTAGCGATTGGGATGAGCAGTTCTTC. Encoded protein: CASNHLNGTSDWDEQFF.

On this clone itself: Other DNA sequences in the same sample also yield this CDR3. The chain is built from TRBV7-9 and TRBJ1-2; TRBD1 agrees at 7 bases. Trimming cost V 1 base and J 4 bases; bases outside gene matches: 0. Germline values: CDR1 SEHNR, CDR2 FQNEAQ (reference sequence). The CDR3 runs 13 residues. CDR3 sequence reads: CASSLGQGYGYTF. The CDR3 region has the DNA TGTGCCAGCAGCTTAGGACAGGGCTATGGCTACACCTTC. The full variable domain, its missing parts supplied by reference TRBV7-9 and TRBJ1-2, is DTGVSQNPRHKITKRGQNVTFRCDPISEHNRLYWYRQTLGQGPEFLTYFQNEAQLEKSRLLSDRFSAERPKGSFSTLEIQRTEQGDSAMYLCASSLGQGYGYTFGSGTRLTVV.

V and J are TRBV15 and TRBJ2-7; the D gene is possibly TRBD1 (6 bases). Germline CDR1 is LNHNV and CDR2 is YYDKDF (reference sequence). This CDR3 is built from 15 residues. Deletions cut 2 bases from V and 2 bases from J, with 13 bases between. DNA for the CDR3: TGTGCCACCAGCAGACCAGGGGACCTCACCTACGAGCAGTACTTC. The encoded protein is CATSRPGDLTYEQYF. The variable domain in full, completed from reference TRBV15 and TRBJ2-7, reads DAMVIQNPRYQVTQFGKPVTLSCSQTLNHNVMYWYQQKSSQAPKLLFHYYDKDFNNEADTPDNFQSRRPNTSFCFLDIRSPGLGDTAMYLCATSRPGDLTYEQYFGPGTRLTVT.

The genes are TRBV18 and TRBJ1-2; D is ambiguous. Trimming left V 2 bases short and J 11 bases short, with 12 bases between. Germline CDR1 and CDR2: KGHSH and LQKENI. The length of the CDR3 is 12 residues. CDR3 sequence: CASSPGAAGYTF. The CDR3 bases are TGTGCCAGCTCACCAGGAGCAGCTGGGTACACCTTC.

The CDR3 DNA reads TGCGCCAGCAGCTTGCCTAGTGAGACCCAGTACTTC. Its translation is CASSLPSETQYF. This chain connects TRBV5-1 to TRBJ2-5; no clear D gene. This CDR3 has 12 amino acids. Germline CDR1 SGHRS, CDR2 YFSETQ. V gave up 1 base and J gave up 5 bases, with 6 bases separating them. The variable domain in full, with the rest retrieved from reference TRBV5-1 and TRBJ2-5, is KAGVTQTPRYLIKTRGQQVTLSCSPISGHRSVSWYQQTPGQGLQFLFEYFSETQRNKGNFPGRFSGRQFSNSRSEMNVSTLELGDSALYLCASSLPSETQYFGPGTRLLVL.

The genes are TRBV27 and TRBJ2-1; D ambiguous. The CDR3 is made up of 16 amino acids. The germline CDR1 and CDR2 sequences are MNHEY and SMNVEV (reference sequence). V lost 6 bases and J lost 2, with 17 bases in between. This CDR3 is CASRPGRTSAYNEQFF. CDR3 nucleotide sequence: TGTGCCAGCAGGCCGGGCCGGACGTCCGCCTACAATGAGCAGTTCTTC.

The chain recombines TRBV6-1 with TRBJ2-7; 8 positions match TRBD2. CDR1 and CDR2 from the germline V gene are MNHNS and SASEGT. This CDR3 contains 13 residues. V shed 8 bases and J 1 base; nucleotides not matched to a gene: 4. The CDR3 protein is CASYSGRSYEQYF. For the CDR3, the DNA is TGTGCCAGCTACAGCGGGAGATCCTACGAGCAGTACTTC.

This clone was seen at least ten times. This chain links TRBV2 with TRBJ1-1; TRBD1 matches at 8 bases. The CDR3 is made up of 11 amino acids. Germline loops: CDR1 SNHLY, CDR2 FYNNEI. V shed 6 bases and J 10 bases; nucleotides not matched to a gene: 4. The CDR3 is CASRGQGAAFF. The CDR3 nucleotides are TGTGCCAGCAGAGGACAGGGCGCAGCTTTCTTT.

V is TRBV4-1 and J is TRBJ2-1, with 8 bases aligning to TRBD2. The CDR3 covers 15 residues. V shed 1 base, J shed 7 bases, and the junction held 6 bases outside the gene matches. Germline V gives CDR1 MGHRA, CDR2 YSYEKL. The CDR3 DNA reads TGCGCCAGCAGCCAAGGTCCCACTAGCGGAAATGAGCAGTTCTTC. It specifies CASSQGPTSGNEQFF.

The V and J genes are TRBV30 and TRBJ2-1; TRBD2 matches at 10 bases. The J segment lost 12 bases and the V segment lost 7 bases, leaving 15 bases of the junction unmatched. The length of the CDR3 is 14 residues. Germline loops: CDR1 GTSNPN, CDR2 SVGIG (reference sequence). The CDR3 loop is CASRLAGSPPVQFF. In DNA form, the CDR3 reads TGTGCCTCTCGACTAGCGGGTTCGCCCCCCGTGCAGTTCTTC.

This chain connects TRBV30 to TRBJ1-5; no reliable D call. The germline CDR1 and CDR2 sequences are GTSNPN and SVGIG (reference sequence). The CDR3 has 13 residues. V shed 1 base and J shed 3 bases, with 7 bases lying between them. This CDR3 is CAWSAAVNQPQHF. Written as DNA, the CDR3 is TGTGCCTGGAGTGCGGCGGTCAATCAGCCCCAGCATTTT. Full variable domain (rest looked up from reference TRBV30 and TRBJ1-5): SQTIHQWPATLVQPVGSPLSLECTVEGTSNPNLYWYRQAAGRGLQLLFYSVGIGQISSEVPQNLSASRPQDRQFILSSKKLLLSDSGFYLCAWSAAVNQPQHFGDGTRLSIL.

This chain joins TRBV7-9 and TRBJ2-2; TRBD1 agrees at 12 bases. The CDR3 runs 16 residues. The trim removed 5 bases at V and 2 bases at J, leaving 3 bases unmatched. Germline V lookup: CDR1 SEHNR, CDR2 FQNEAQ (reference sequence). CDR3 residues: CASSPGTGGNTGELFF. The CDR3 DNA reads TGTGCCAGCAGCCCTGGGACAGGGGGCAACACCGGGGAGCTGTTTTTT.

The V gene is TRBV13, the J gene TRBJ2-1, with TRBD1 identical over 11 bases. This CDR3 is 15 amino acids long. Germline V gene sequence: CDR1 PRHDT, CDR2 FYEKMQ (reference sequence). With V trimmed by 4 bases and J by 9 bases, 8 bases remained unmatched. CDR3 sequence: CASSSSWTGGIEQFF. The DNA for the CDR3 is TGTGCCAGCAGCTCGTCGTGGACAGGGGGCATTGAGCAGTTCTTC.

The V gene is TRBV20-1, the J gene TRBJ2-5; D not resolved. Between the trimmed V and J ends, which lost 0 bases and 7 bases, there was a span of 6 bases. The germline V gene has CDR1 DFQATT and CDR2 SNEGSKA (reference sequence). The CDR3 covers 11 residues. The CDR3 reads CSARDQRTQYF. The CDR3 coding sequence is TGCAGTGCTAGAGATCAGCGGACCCAGTACTTC.

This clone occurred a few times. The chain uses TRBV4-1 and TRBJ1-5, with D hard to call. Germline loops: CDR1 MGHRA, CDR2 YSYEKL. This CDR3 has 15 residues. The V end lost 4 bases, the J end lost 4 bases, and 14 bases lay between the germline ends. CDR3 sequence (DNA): TGCGCCAGCAGCCCCCAAGAAGGGATGAATCAGCCCCAGCATTTT. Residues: CASSPQEGMNQPQHF.

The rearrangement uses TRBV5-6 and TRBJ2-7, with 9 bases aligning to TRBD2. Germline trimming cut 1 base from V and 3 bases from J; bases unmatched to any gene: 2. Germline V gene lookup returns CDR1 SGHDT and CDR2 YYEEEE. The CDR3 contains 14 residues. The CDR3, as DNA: TGTGCCAGCAGCTTGACTAGCGGGCACTACGAGCAGTACTTC. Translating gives CASSLTSGHYEQYF.

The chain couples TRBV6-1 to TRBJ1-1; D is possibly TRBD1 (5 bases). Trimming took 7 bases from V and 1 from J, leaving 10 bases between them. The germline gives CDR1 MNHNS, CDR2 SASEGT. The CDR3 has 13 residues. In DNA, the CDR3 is TGTGCCAGCAAGGGGCAAGAGAACACTGAAGCTTTCTTT. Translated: CASKGQENTEAFF.